This is a list of T cell receptor beta chains from one sample in a study of T cell responses to AZD1222 COVID-19 vaccine. Assay used: immunoSEQ multiplex PCR; TCRdb lists only in-frame clones, some missing. The data show more than 75,000 clones, roughly 85% seen once. The sample consisted of peripheral blood, taken 28 days after the second AZD1222 dose. The source is an adult who received the AZD1222 COVID-19 vaccine. The CDR3 runs from the conserved cysteine through the conserved F or W. The order of the fields is V gene, D gene, J gene, clone size, CDR3 protein, CDR3 DNA. The D gene is left open where the match is weak. Expanded clones are given a class, and other clones once, few, many or no size at all.

v_call: TRBV27; d_call: .; j_call: TRBJ1-2; clone_size: once; cdr3_aa: CASSGLYGYTF; cdr3_nt: TGTGCCAGCAGTGGTCTATATGGCTACACCTTC
v_call: TRBV2; d_call: TRBD1; j_call: TRBJ2-7; clone_size: .; cdr3_aa: CASSRDRDEQYF; cdr3_nt: TGTGCCAGCAGCCGGGACAGGGACGAGCAGTACTTC
v_call: TRBV7-3; d_call: .; j_call: TRBJ2-1; clone_size: .; cdr3_aa: CASSESVYNEQFF; cdr3_nt: TGTGCCAGCAGCGAATCGGTATACAATGAGCAGTTCTTC
v_call: TRBV7-9; d_call: .; j_call: TRBJ1-1; clone_size: .; cdr3_aa: CASSLGRGETEAFF; cdr3_nt: TGTGCCAGCAGCTTAGGAAGGGGGGAAACTGAAGCTTTCTTT
v_call: TRBV11-3; d_call: .; j_call: TRBJ2-1; clone_size: medium-sized; cdr3_aa: CASSLGSNNEQFF; cdr3_nt: TGTGCCAGCAGCTTAGGGTCAAACAATGAGCAGTTCTTC
v_call: TRBV5-1; d_call: TRBD1; j_call: TRBJ2-1; clone_size: .; cdr3_aa: CASSQRDRGPYNEQFF; cdr3_nt: TGCGCCAGCAGCCAAAGGGACAGGGGGCCCTACAATGAGCAGTTCTTC
v_call: TRBV5-1; d_call: .; j_call: TRBJ2-7; clone_size: .; cdr3_aa: CASSSTNSYEQYF; cdr3_nt: TGCGCCAGCAGCTCGACAAATTCCTACGAGCAGTACTTC
v_call: TRBV4-3; d_call: .; j_call: TRBJ2-1; clone_size: .; cdr3_aa: CASSPSWSFFYNEQFF; cdr3_nt: TGCGCCAGCAGCCCCTCTTGGTCCTTCTTCTACAATGAGCAGTTCTTC
v_call: TRBV10-3; d_call: TRBD1; j_call: TRBJ1-3; clone_size: .; cdr3_aa: CAVGQGIGNTIYF; cdr3_nt: TGTGCCGTCGGACAGGGGATCGGAAACACCATATATTTT
v_call: TRBV7-2; d_call: TRBD1; j_call: TRBJ1-5; clone_size: once; cdr3_aa: CASSPGTGMKQPQHF; cdr3_nt: TGTGCCAGCAGCCCTGGGACAGGGATGAAGCAGCCCCAGCATTTT
v_call: TRBV28; d_call: .; j_call: TRBJ2-7; clone_size: .; cdr3_aa: CASLSLGHQDSYEQYF; cdr3_nt: TGTGCCAGCTTGTCTCTCGGACACCAGGACTCCTACGAGCAGTACTTC
v_call: TRBV13; d_call: TRBD2; j_call: TRBJ2-5; clone_size: .; cdr3_aa: CASSFGLAHQETQYF; cdr3_nt: TGTGCCAGCAGCTTCGGACTAGCGCACCAAGAGACCCAGTACTTC
v_call: TRBV3-1/TRBV3-2; d_call: .; j_call: TRBJ1-4; clone_size: .; cdr3_aa: CASSQGGSNEKLFF; cdr3_nt: TGTGCCAGCAGCCAAGGCGGATCTAATGAAAAACTGTTTTTT
v_call: TRBV9; d_call: .; j_call: TRBJ2-1; clone_size: .; cdr3_aa: CASSVPPGASSYNEQFF; cdr3_nt: TGTGCCAGCAGCGTACCCCCGGGAGCGAGCTCCTACAATGAGCAGTTCTTC
v_call: TRBV28; d_call: .; j_call: TRBJ1-1; clone_size: .; cdr3_aa: CASSDPGQLNTEAFF; cdr3_nt: TGTGCCAGCAGTGACCCTGGACAGCTGAACACTGAAGCTTTCTTT
v_call: TRBV6-6; d_call: TRBD1; j_call: TRBJ2-1; clone_size: .; cdr3_aa: CASSYPDRGNNEQFF; cdr3_nt: TGTGCCAGCAGTTACCCGGACAGGGGGAACAATGAGCAGTTCTTC
v_call: TRBV5-1; d_call: TRBD2; j_call: TRBJ2-2; clone_size: .; cdr3_aa: CASSIESGRVGELFF; cdr3_nt: TGCGCCAGCAGCATTGAATCCGGGAGGGTCGGGGAGCTGTTTTTT
v_call: TRBV7-9; d_call: TRBD1; j_call: TRBJ2-1; clone_size: .; cdr3_aa: CASSLVTGFGAEQFF; cdr3_nt: TGTGCCAGCAGCTTAGTGACAGGGTTCGGTGCTGAGCAGTTCTTC
v_call: TRBV29-1; d_call: .; j_call: TRBJ1-1; clone_size: .; cdr3_aa: CSFGLNTEAFF; cdr3_nt: TGCAGCTTTGGACTGAACACTGAAGCTTTCTTT
v_call: TRBV5-1; d_call: .; j_call: TRBJ1-1; clone_size: .; cdr3_aa: CASSENTEAFF; cdr3_nt: TGCGCCAGCAGCGAGAACACTGAAGCTTTCTTT
v_call: TRBV9; d_call: .; j_call: TRBJ1-5; clone_size: once; cdr3_aa: CASSVDGSNQPQHF; cdr3_nt: TGTGCCAGCAGCGTAGACGGTAGCAATCAGCCCCAGCATTTT
v_call: TRBV15; d_call: .; j_call: TRBJ1-3; clone_size: .; cdr3_aa: CATSRDRWGGNTIYF; cdr3_nt: TGTGCCACCAGCAGAGATAGGTGGGGTGGAAACACCATATATTTT
v_call: TRBV5-1; d_call: .; j_call: TRBJ1-2; clone_size: .; cdr3_aa: CASSLEDVPDYGYTF; cdr3_nt: TGCGCCAGCAGCTTGGAGGACGTTCCGGACTATGGCTACACCTTC
v_call: TRBV27; d_call: .; j_call: TRBJ1-2; clone_size: .; cdr3_aa: CASRIRITDGFYGYTF; cdr3_nt: TGTGCCAGCAGGATACGTATAACAGACGGTTTCTATGGCTACACCTTC
v_call: TRBV5-6; d_call: .; j_call: TRBJ2-5; clone_size: .; cdr3_aa: CASSLASGGHQETQYF; cdr3_nt: TGTGCCAGCAGCTTGGCCAGCGGCGGTCACCAAGAGACCCAGTACTTC
v_call: TRBV7-2; d_call: .; j_call: TRBJ2-7; clone_size: .; cdr3_aa: CASSPQGMGYEQYF; cdr3_nt: TGTGCCAGCAGCCCTCAGGGTATGGGCTACGAGCAGTACTTC
v_call: TRBV7-2; d_call: .; j_call: TRBJ2-7; clone_size: .; cdr3_aa: CASSPSSLSSASSYEQYF; cdr3_nt: TGTGCCAGCAGCCCGAGCTCCCTTTCTAGCGCCAGCTCCTACGAGCAGTACTTC
v_call: TRBV5-6; d_call: .; j_call: TRBJ1-4; clone_size: .; cdr3_aa: CASSLDWGTNEKLFF; cdr3_nt: TGTGCCAGCAGCCTTGATTGGGGAACTAATGAAAAACTGTTTTTT
v_call: TRBV7-2; d_call: .; j_call: TRBJ2-5; clone_size: .; cdr3_aa: CASSSNQGPETQYF; cdr3_nt: TGTGCCAGCAGCTCAAACCAGGGGCCAGAGACCCAGTACTTC
v_call: TRBV28; d_call: .; j_call: TRBJ1-4; clone_size: .; cdr3_aa: CASSSSLGARGEKLFF; cdr3_nt: TGTGCCAGCAGTTCATCCTTAGGGGCGCGGGGGGAAAAACTGTTTTTT
v_call: TRBV14; d_call: .; j_call: TRBJ1-2; clone_size: .; cdr3_aa: CASSQVVPGSHGGYTF; cdr3_nt: TGTGCCAGCAGCCAAGTGGTTCCGGGGAGCCATGGTGGCTACACCTTC
v_call: TRBV28; d_call: TRBD1; j_call: TRBJ1-4; clone_size: .; cdr3_aa: CASSPPGQGFTTNEKLFF; cdr3_nt: TGTGCCAGCAGTCCCCCGGGACAGGGATTCACAACTAATGAAAAACTGTTTTTT
v_call: TRBV10-3; d_call: .; j_call: TRBJ1-4; clone_size: .; cdr3_aa: CAISVQGNEKLFF; cdr3_nt: TGTGCCATCAGTGTTCAGGGAAATGAAAAACTGTTTTTT
v_call: TRBV2; d_call: .; j_call: TRBJ2-7; clone_size: .; cdr3_aa: CASSESIEQYF; cdr3_nt: TGTGCCAGCAGTGAAAGTATCGAGCAGTACTTC
v_call: TRBV19; d_call: TRBD1; j_call: TRBJ1-2; clone_size: .; cdr3_aa: CASSIAPDRGREGYTF; cdr3_nt: TGTGCCAGTAGTATAGCCCCGGACAGGGGGCGCGAAGGCTACACCTTC
v_call: TRBV11-2; d_call: .; j_call: TRBJ2-1; clone_size: .; cdr3_aa: CASGTGSSYNEQFF; cdr3_nt: TGTGCCAGCGGAACCGGTAGCTCCTACAATGAGCAGTTCTTC
v_call: TRBV9; d_call: TRBD1; j_call: TRBJ1-1; clone_size: .; cdr3_aa: CASSPAGGAEAFF; cdr3_nt: TGTGCCAGCAGCCCCGCAGGGGGAGCTGAAGCTTTCTTT
v_call: TRBV9; d_call: .; j_call: TRBJ2-7; clone_size: .; cdr3_aa: CASSHSLAVSSYEQYF; cdr3_nt: TGTGCCAGCAGCCATTCCTTAGCGGTAAGCTCCTACGAGCAGTACTTC
v_call: TRBV20-1; d_call: .; j_call: TRBJ1-5; clone_size: few; cdr3_aa: CRDLPQHF; cdr3_nt: TGCAGGGACTTGCCCCAGCATTTT
v_call: TRBV2; d_call: TRBD1; j_call: TRBJ1-6; clone_size: .; cdr3_aa: CASSETGQYNSPLHF; cdr3_nt: TGTGCCAGCAGTGAAACGGGACAGTATAATTCACCCCTCCACTTT
v_call: TRBV28; d_call: .; j_call: TRBJ1-2; clone_size: once; cdr3_aa: CASSAGGLYGYTF; cdr3_nt: TGTGCCAGCAGTGCCGGGGGACTCTATGGCTACACCTTC
v_call: TRBV3-1/TRBV3-2; d_call: .; j_call: TRBJ1-5; clone_size: .; cdr3_aa: CASSQDSRGGNQPQHF; cdr3_nt: TGTGCCAGCAGCCAAGATAGCAGGGGCGGCAATCAGCCCCAGCATTTT
v_call: TRBV18; d_call: .; j_call: TRBJ2-7; clone_size: .; cdr3_aa: CASSTRGAYEQYF; cdr3_nt: TGTGCCAGCTCCACCCGGGGGGCATACGAGCAGTACTTC
v_call: TRBV30; d_call: .; j_call: TRBJ1-5; clone_size: .; cdr3_aa: CAWRVDSNQPQHF; cdr3_nt: TGTGCCTGGAGGGTTGATAGCAATCAGCCCCAGCATTTT
v_call: TRBV12-3/TRBV12-4; d_call: .; j_call: TRBJ1-5; clone_size: .; cdr3_aa: CASSFGNQPQHF; cdr3_nt: TGTGCCAGCAGTTTTGGCAATCAGCCCCAGCATTTT
v_call: TRBV7-2; d_call: TRBD1; j_call: TRBJ2-7; clone_size: once; cdr3_aa: CASSKRTGGEYEQYF; cdr3_nt: TGTGCCAGCAGCAAAAGGACAGGGGGCGAGTACGAGCAGTACTTC
v_call: TRBV30; d_call: TRBD1; j_call: TRBJ1-2; clone_size: .; cdr3_aa: CAWSVAGGLGYTF; cdr3_nt: TGTGCCTGGAGTGTAGCAGGGGGCCTTGGCTACACCTTC
v_call: TRBV5-4; d_call: TRBD2; j_call: TRBJ2-2; clone_size: .; cdr3_aa: CASRLTSGRASGTGELFF; cdr3_nt: TGTGCCAGCAGACTAACTAGCGGGAGGGCCTCAGGCACCGGGGAGCTGTTTTTT
v_call: TRBV4-1; d_call: .; j_call: TRBJ1-6; clone_size: once; cdr3_aa: CASSQVPPPGSPLHF; cdr3_nt: TGCGCCAGCAGCCAAGTTCCCCCTCCGGGTTCACCCCTCCACTTT
v_call: TRBV7-2; d_call: .; j_call: TRBJ1-6; clone_size: .; cdr3_aa: CASLLGIYSPLHF; cdr3_nt: TGTGCCAGCCTTCTGGGGATCTACTCACCCCTCCACTTT
v_call: TRBV7-3; d_call: TRBD1; j_call: TRBJ2-1; clone_size: .; cdr3_aa: CASSARQGRNEQFF; cdr3_nt: TGTGCCAGCAGCGCGCGACAGGGGAGGAATGAGCAGTTCTTC
v_call: TRBV30; d_call: .; j_call: TRBJ2-5; clone_size: .; cdr3_aa: CAWSVRAGRETQYF; cdr3_nt: TGTGCCTGGAGTGTGCGGGCAGGCAGAGAGACCCAGTACTTC
v_call: TRBV19; d_call: .; j_call: TRBJ1-3; clone_size: .; cdr3_aa: CASRTTWLGNTIYF; cdr3_nt: TGTGCCAGTAGGACGACCTGGCTGGGAAACACCATATATTTT
v_call: TRBV5-1; d_call: TRBD1; j_call: TRBJ1-2; clone_size: .; cdr3_aa: CASSLDRGNYGYTF; cdr3_nt: TGCGCCAGCAGCTTGGACAGGGGCAACTATGGCTACACCTTC
v_call: TRBV6-5; d_call: .; j_call: TRBJ1-4; clone_size: .; cdr3_aa: CASSYSGGGRVEKLFF; cdr3_nt: TGTGCCAGCAGTTACTCTGGCGGGGGTCGGGTTGAAAAACTGTTTTTT
v_call: TRBV7-2; d_call: .; j_call: TRBJ1-2; clone_size: .; cdr3_aa: CASSLREGGYTF; cdr3_nt: TGTGCCAGCAGCTTAAGGGAGGGTGGCTACACCTTC
v_call: TRBV19; d_call: TRBD2; j_call: TRBJ2-7; clone_size: once; cdr3_aa: CASSMFGRAYEQYF; cdr3_nt: TGTGCCAGTAGTATGTTCGGGAGGGCCTACGAGCAGTACTTC
v_call: TRBV19; d_call: .; j_call: TRBJ2-3; clone_size: once; cdr3_aa: CASSINQDGTDTQYF; cdr3_nt: TGTGCCAGTAGTATTAACCAGGACGGCACAGATACGCAGTATTTT
v_call: TRBV28; d_call: .; j_call: TRBJ2-3; clone_size: .; cdr3_aa: CASSLLETISGGDTDTQYF; cdr3_nt: TGTGCCAGCAGTTTATTGGAGACAATTTCGGGCGGAGACACAGATACGCAGTATTTT
v_call: TRBV11-2; d_call: .; j_call: TRBJ2-7; clone_size: .; cdr3_aa: CASRKIRDRHYEQYF; cdr3_nt: TGTGCCAGCAGGAAAATCCGGGACCGACACTACGAGCAGTACTTC